The rows below give T cell receptor beta chains drawn from one sample of a study of T cell changes during pregnancy in multiple sclerosis. Clones were sequenced by immunoSEQ multiplex PCR, and TCRdb holds only the in-frame ones, with some missing. The table records 35,000 to 50,000 clones, 85% to 90% of them present only once. The input for sequencing was peripheral blood, taken in the second trimester of pregnancy. Source of these receptors: a female donor in good health, enrolled as a control in a pregnancy study. The CDR3 runs from the conserved cysteine through the conserved F or W. Clone size is not always given. Where it is, it says once, few, many or a class for expanded clones.

TRBV29-1	.	TRBJ1-2	CSALTGVGGNYGYTF
TRBV5-1	.	TRBJ1-4	CASSLGQPNEKLFF
TRBV11-2	once	TRBJ2-7	CASSLGRGANYEQYF
TRBV4-3	.	TRBJ2-7	CASSQDGAVVYEQYF
TRBV5-4	once	TRBJ2-3	CASSSLDRTVAADTQYF
TRBV6-5	.	TRBJ1-2	CASSPDRWGYTF
TRBV2	.	TRBJ1-5	CASSARGGRNNQPQHF
TRBV11-2	few	TRBJ1-2	CASSLGSGARGDTF
TRBV6-4	.	TRBJ1-2	CASSDLDRNYGYTF
TRBV2	once	TRBJ1-2	CASWGGASYGYTF
TRBV11-3	.	TRBJ1-2	CASSGRREGVYGYTF
TRBV11-2	.	TRBJ2-1	CASSLSGGAVEQFF
TRBV2	.	TRBJ2-3	CASRVAGDTQYF
TRBV9	.	TRBJ1-5	CASSAGTGLGWPQHF
TRBV2	.	TRBJ1-3	CASSQGVGNTIYF
TRBV20-1	.	TRBJ1-4	CSALGSGLFF
TRBV19	.	TRBJ2-5	CASSTGQGARETQYF
TRBV5-1	.	TRBJ2-7	CASSLASGQIYEQYF
TRBV30	.	TRBJ1-5	CAWSVKHSNQPQHF
TRBV27	.	TRBJ1-6	CASSPTGVRSPLHF